The rows below give T cell receptor beta chains drawn from one sample of a study of CD8 T cells in Susac syndrome. In TCRdb, the immunoSEQ multiplex PCR reads were re-called with MiXCR into one record per CDR3 protein. The sample holds 100,000 to 150,000 distinct CDR3 sequences, around 92% seen once. Sequencing was carried out using CD4+ T cells from PBMCs. Receptors were obtained from a human donor with multiple sclerosis. CDR3s include the opening cysteine and the closing phenylalanine or tryptophan. Each record gives: V gene, J gene, clone size, D gene, CDR3 DNA, CDR3 protein. A D gene is named only where the DNA matches it firmly. The listing skips clone size in some rows; elsewhere it reads once, few, many or a size class.

>TRBV3-1|TRBJ2-7|once|.
TGTGCCAGCAGCCAAGATCAGGTTACCAGCGAGCAGTACTTC
CASSQDQVTSEQYF
>TRBV6-5|TRBJ2-2|few|.
TGTGCCAGCAGTTACTCGCCGGGATTGAACACCGGGGAGCTGTTTTTT
CASSYSPGLNTGELFF
>TRBV5-1|TRBJ2-3|.|.
TGCGCCAGCAGCTTGGAGGTCACAGATACGCAGTATTTT
CASSLEVTDTQYF
>TRBV4-3|TRBJ2-2|.|TRBD2
TGCGCCAGCAGCCAAGATTGGCTAGCGGGCGGGGAGCTGTTTTTT
CASSQDWLAGGELFF
>TRBV4-1|TRBJ2-1|.|TRBD2
TGCGCCAGCAGCCAAGCCATAGCGGGGGGAGTTTATGAGCAGTTCTTC
CASSQAIAGGVYEQFF
>TRBV12-3/TRBV12-4|TRBJ1-2|.|TRBD1
TGTGCCAGCGGGTACCGGGACAGCCAGGGTGGCTACACCTTC
CASGYRDSQGGYTF
>TRBV19|TRBJ1-5|.|.
TGTGCCAGTAGTATAAAGGTGAACGGCAATCAGCCCCAGCATTTT
CASSIKVNGNQPQHF
>TRBV7-9|TRBJ1-1|.|.
TGTGCCAGCAGCCCCCCCTCGTGGATGAACACTGAAGCTTTCTTT
CASSPPSWMNTEAFF
>TRBV4-1|TRBJ2-2|.|TRBD1
TGCGCCAGCAGCCAAGATAGGGACAGGACGTCCGGGGAGCTGTTTTTT
CASSQDRDRTSGELFF
>TRBV3-1|TRBJ2-1|once|.
TGTGCCAGCAGCCAAGGAGGGACTTCCTACAATGAGCAGTTCTTC
CASSQGGTSYNEQFF
>TRBV6-2/TRBV6-3|TRBJ2-7|.|TRBD1
TGTGCCAGCAGTTACTCGATAATCGGACAGGAGGTTTACGAGCAGTACTTC
CASSYSIIGQEVYEQYF
>TRBV28|TRBJ2-3|.|TRBD2
TGTGCCAGCAGTTTATGGTCGGGGGGAGGGACGCAGTATTTT
CASSLWSGGGTQYF
>TRBV28|TRBJ1-2|.|.
TGTGCCAGCAGTAAACTAGGACAGTTTGCTAACTATGGCTACACCTTC
CASSKLGQFANYGYTF
>TRBV6-5|TRBJ2-7|.|.
TGTGCCAGCACCCCTCCCCTGGGGGGTAAAGACGAGCAGTACTTC
CASTPPLGGKDEQYF
>TRBV14|TRBJ1-2|.|.
TGTGCCAGCAGCCAAGACATTGGACAGATCTATGGCTACACCTTC
CASSQDIGQIYGYTF
>TRBV5-1|TRBJ1-1|.|.
TGCGCCAGCAGCTTGGACGGACCGATGAACACTGAAGCTTTCTTT
CASSLDGPMNTEAFF
>TRBV3-1|TRBJ2-3|.|TRBD2
TGTGCCAGCAGCCTCCTAGCGGCTAGCACAGATACGCAGTATTTT
CASSLLAASTDTQYF